This TCR beta chain was retrieved from a study of shared clonotypes between healthy human individuals. Study-level information: For every donor, three CD4 naive, three CD4 memory, two CD8 naive and one CD8 memory plates were used. Study-wide findings and caveats: Naive subsets usually exceeded memory subsets in estimated richness. It was anticipated that sequencing depth would influence how many clonotypes donors shared.

The CDR3 covers 14 residues. CDR1 SGHAT and CDR2 FQDESV come from the germline V gene (reference sequence). V was trimmed by 5 bases and J by 11 bases, leaving 21 bases between them. As for this clone: Its antigen is currently unknown.

TCRdb's table, derived via immunoSEQ multiplex PCR, lists solely in-frame clones and lacks some. There are approximately 700,000 clones in the sample; 73% occur only once, and around 1.8% lies in the top ten. The TCR comes from a woman aged 25 to 39 in good health. Source material: memory CD4+ T cells sorted from blood. Indicated subset: CD45RA-negative fraction. The chain joins TRBV11-1 to TRBJ2-5; maybe TRBD2 (5 bases). In nucleotides, the CDR3 is TGTGCCAGCAGCCCTTCCGTACCGGTTTGGGAGCAGTACTTC. It translates to CASSPSVPVWEQYF. The whole variable domain, remainder taken from reference TRBV11-1 and TRBJ2-5, is EAEVAQSPRYKITEKSQAVAFWCDPISGHATLYWYRQILGQGPELLVQFQDESVVDDSQLPKDRFSAERLKGVDSTLKIQPAELGDSAMYLCASSPSVPVWEQYFGPGTRLLVL.